The text below deals with one TCR beta chain. Its target is unknown. The study recruited healthy Caucasian donors from Russia who were aged roughly 6 to 95. The second PCR ran roughly 6 to 11 cycles with a sample-barcoded 5' primer and J-beta primers. Tags on each cDNA molecule came from a template-switch adaptor with 12 random nucleotides. Sequencing recovered at least 2.5 million CDR3-containing paired-end reads from each sample. Via MiXCR, TCRdb re-called the 5' RACE reads, giving one row per CDR3 protein. The data contain 1.5 million to 2 million distinct CDR3 sequences, about two fifths of them seen just once; the ten biggest clones take up more than 20%. This specimen comes from a study of blood T cells in healthy people across ages. General observations from the study: Changes seen in expanded clonotypes were possibly confounded by donor CMV status left unknown.

The CDR3 loop spans 11 amino acids. Germline values: CDR1 LGHDT, CDR2 YNNKEL (reference sequence). V was shortened by 11 bases and J by 7 bases, with 12 bases between the two germline ends. The sequencing input was blood. The clonotype was recovered from a human donor in good health. The J gene is TRBJ2-1, the V gene TRBV3-1, with D hard to call. The CDR3 nucleotides read TGTGCCGGCACCTCGCCGAATGAGCAGTTCTTC. Its translation: CAGTSPNEQFF.